These T cell receptor beta chains were read from a single sample in a study of neurological immune-mediated disorders. TCRdb ran MiXCR on the 5' RACE reads and lists one entry per CDR3 protein. The sample contains under 130,000 distinct CDR3 sequences, about 10% of which appear only once. What was sequenced was PBMCs. The receptors originated from a female donor with HTLV-1-associated myelopathy (HAM/TSP). Both conserved end residues are part of each CDR3. The D gene is left open where the match is weak. Not every row has a clone size; where given, it reads once, few, many or a size class.

TGCAGCGTTGAAGATCGCCCAGCCAGGGCTTATGGCTACACCTTC	CSVEDRPARAYGYTF	TRBV29-1	TRBJ1-2	.	many
TGCGCCAGCAGCCAACAGGGGGCGAGGACCGGGGAGCTGTTTTTT	CASSQQGARTGELFF	TRBV5-1	TRBJ2-2	TRBD1	many
TGCAGTGCTAGAGATCGGGCAGGGTGGGACACTGAAGCTTTCTTT	CSARDRAGWDTEAFF	TRBV20-1	TRBJ1-1	.	many
TGTGCCACCAGCAGAGATCGGGGCCGCGGGGGTTCACCCCTCCACTTT	CATSRDRGRGGSPLHF	TRBV15	TRBJ1-6	.	many
TGCAGTGCTAGAGATCATACAGGGAAATCACCCCTCCACTTT	CSARDHTGKSPLHF	TRBV20-1	TRBJ1-6	.	many
TGTGCCAGCTCAACTACAGGGGGCGGAGGGTTTAATTCACCCCTCCACTTT	CASSTTGGGGFNSPLHF	TRBV18	TRBJ1-6	TRBD1	.
TGTGCCAGCAGTTCGACTAGCGGGGGTATAGATACGCAGTATTTT	CASSSTSGGIDTQYF	TRBV12-3/TRBV12-4	TRBJ2-3	TRBD2	.
TGTGCCAGCTCCCCCGGTTGGTCCTACAATGAGCAGTTCTTC	CASSPGWSYNEQFF	TRBV18	TRBJ2-1	.	many
TGCGCCAGCAGCCGTACCCCCAGCGGGGGGTACGGTGAGCAGTTCTTC	CASSRTPSGGYGEQFF	TRBV5-1	TRBJ2-1	TRBD2	many
TGCAGTGCTATAACCCGACAAGAGACCCAGTACTTC	CSAITRQETQYF	TRBV20-1	TRBJ2-5	.	.
TGTGCCAGCAGCCAGGGCACGACAGGGTACTATGGCTACACCTTC	CASSQGTTGYYGYTF	TRBV14	TRBJ1-2	TRBD1	many
TGTGCCATCAGTGAGTCGGGGGCCAGACTCTCCTACAATGAGCAGTTCTTC	CAISESGARLSYNEQFF	TRBV10-3	TRBJ2-1	.	many
TGCGCCAGCAGCTTCAACGGGGGGGCCGGAGGCACAGATACGCAGTATTTT	CASSFNGGAGGTDTQYF	TRBV5-1	TRBJ2-3	TRBD2	many
TGTGCCACCAGCAGAGGCGGGGATGCCTACGAGCAGTACTTC	CATSRGGDAYEQYF	TRBV15	TRBJ2-7	.	many
TGTGCCAGCAGCTTATCGCCTAGCGGGAGCAAAGATACGCAGTATTTT	CASSLSPSGSKDTQYF	TRBV7-8	TRBJ2-3	TRBD2	.
TGCAGTGCAGTATACAATGAGCAGTTCTTC	CSAVYNEQFF	TRBV20-1	TRBJ2-1	.	many
TGTGCCAGCAGCGCGCTAGCCAAAAACATTCAGTACTTC	CASSALAKNIQYF	TRBV7-8	TRBJ2-4	.	many
TGTGCTAGTGGTTTGCCCCGGACTAGCGGGGGCACAGATACGCAGTATTTT	CASGLPRTSGGTDTQYF	TRBV12-5	TRBJ2-3	TRBD2	.
TGCAGTGCTAGAGATTCGGGGTATAGGGGCAATCAGCCCCAGCATTTT	CSARDSGYRGNQPQHF	TRBV20-1	TRBJ1-5	.	many
TGCGCCAGCAGCTTGGATTCAGGGGGGGCTTTCTTT	CASSLDSGGAFF	TRBV5-1	TRBJ1-1	TRBD1	few
TGTGCCAGCAGCAACGGACAGGGGAGTCAGCCCCAGCATTTT	CASSNGQGSQPQHF	TRBV7-9	TRBJ1-5	TRBD1	many
TGTGCCAGCAGTATTACAGGGAAAAAGGGTAAACACTTC	CASSITGKKGKHF	TRBV12-3/TRBV12-4	TRBJ2-7	.	many
TGTGCCAGCAGCAAGGCCACAGGGATTTTCTACGAGCAGTACTTC	CASSKATGIFYEQYF	TRBV11-2	TRBJ2-7	.	many
TGCGCCAGCAGCTACGCTATTAGGACAGGGGAAGTAGGTGGCTACGAGCAGTACTTC	CASSYAIRTGEVGGYEQYF	TRBV5-1	TRBJ2-7	TRBD1	many
TGTGCCAGCAGCGCCCCATTCCCGGGACAGGGAACCGATACGCAGTATTTT	CASSAPFPGQGTDTQYF	TRBV9	TRBJ2-3	TRBD1	many
TGTGCCGCGCGGGCCTCCTACAATGAGCAGTTCTTC	CAARASYNEQFF	TRBV28	TRBJ2-1	.	many
TGCAGTGCTAGAGATCGAGGGGCGGTAGTTCAGCCCCAGCATTTT	CSARDRGAVVQPQHF	TRBV20-1	TRBJ1-5	.	few
TGTGCCACCAGTGGGGAGGCTAATGAAAAACTGTTTTTT	CATSGEANEKLFF	TRBV24-1	TRBJ1-4	.	.
TGCGCCAGCAGGGGACCGGGGGCCTACAATGAGCAGTTCTTC	CASRGPGAYNEQFF	TRBV5-1	TRBJ2-1	.	.
TGCGCCAGCAGCTTCGGCGGGGCTGCCGGGGCCAACGTCCTGACTTTC	CASSFGGAAGANVLTF	TRBV5-1	TRBJ2-6	.	many
TGCGCCAGCAGCCAACCTATCTCAGGGGTTCGGGGCTACACCTTC	CASSQPISGVRGYTF	TRBV4-1	TRBJ1-2	.	.
TGCAGTGCTAGAGTAGGGGCCTATGGCTACACCTTC	CSARVGAYGYTF	TRBV20-1	TRBJ1-2	.	few
TGCGCCAGCAGCCCTACCGGGACAGGGGATGCGAGGAACATTCAGTACTTC	CASSPTGTGDARNIQYF	TRBV5-1	TRBJ2-4	TRBD1	.
TGCGCCAGCAGCCAAGTGACGACTCGGGACGAGCAGTACTTC	CASSQVTTRDEQYF	TRBV4-1	TRBJ2-7	.	many
TGTGCCAGCAGTTTCCCATTTTCGAAAGCTTTCTTT	CASSFPFSKAFF	TRBV12-3/TRBV12-4	TRBJ1-1	.	many
TGCAGTGCTACAAGCGGGGGAGGCTACAATGAGCAGTTCTTC	CSATSGGGYNEQFF	TRBV20-1	TRBJ2-1	TRBD2	many
TGCGCCAGCAGCTTGTATGGTTACAATGAGCAGTTCTTC	CASSLYGYNEQFF	TRBV5-1	TRBJ2-1	.	.
TGTGCCACCACCCCCCGGGTGAGCTCTGGAAACACCATATATTTT	CATTPRVSSGNTIYF	TRBV15	TRBJ1-3	.	many
TGTGCCAGCAGTTTATCGAAGAACTCTGGGGCCAACGTCCTGACTTTC	CASSLSKNSGANVLTF	TRBV12-3/TRBV12-4	TRBJ2-6	.	.
TGTGCCATCAGTGGTATTGGTGCAGATACGCAGTATTTT	CAISGIGADTQYF	TRBV10-3	TRBJ2-3	.	many
TGTGCCAGTAGTCCAAGAGGACAGATTAAAAGCTCCTACAATGAGCAGTTCTTC	CASSPRGQIKSSYNEQFF	TRBV19	TRBJ2-1	.	.
TGTGCCAGCAAGGCGGGCCAGAACACTGAAGCTTTCTTT	CASKAGQNTEAFF	TRBV6-5	TRBJ1-1	.	many
TGTGCCAGCAGGCCCGGGGGGGCCAAAAACATTCAGTACTTC	CASRPGGAKNIQYF	TRBV25-1	TRBJ2-4	TRBD2	many
TGTGCCAGCAAACGGGACTCCCCCTACGAGCAGTACTTC	CASKRDSPYEQYF	TRBV28	TRBJ2-7	.	many
TGTGCCAGTAGTATACCCGGAACCGGGGAGCTGTTTTTT	CASSIPGTGELFF	TRBV19	TRBJ2-2	.	many
TGCGCCAGCAGCTTAAAAGGGACAGGCGACGAGCAGTACTTC	CASSLKGTGDEQYF	TRBV5-1	TRBJ2-7	TRBD1	many
TGCGCCAGCAGAAGGTGGCGGGGGGGCTTCACAGATACGCAGTATTTT	CASRRWRGGFTDTQYF	TRBV5-1	TRBJ2-3	TRBD2	few
TGTGCCAGTACTGTAGGCGGGACTGAAGCTTTCTTT	CASTVGGTEAFF	TRBV12-3/TRBV12-4	TRBJ1-1	.	many
TGCGCCAGCAGCTTGACGTCAGGGGTCAATGAGCAGTTCTTC	CASSLTSGVNEQFF	TRBV5-1	TRBJ2-1	.	many
TGTGCCAGCAGCCCAGGAATCAAGGGAGACGGGGAGACCCAGTACTTC	CASSPGIKGDGETQYF	TRBV12-3/TRBV12-4	TRBJ2-5	.	many
TGTGCCAGCATCCTAAGTGACCATGCCTATGGCTACACCTTC	CASILSDHAYGYTF	TRBV6-2/TRBV6-3	TRBJ1-2	.	.
TGCGCCAGCAGCTTGGGCACAGCTAACAATGAGCAGTTCTTC	CASSLGTANNEQFF	TRBV5-1	TRBJ2-1	.	many
TGCAGTGCTAGTCCGACGGCGCGCGGGGAGCTGTTTTTT	CSASPTARGELFF	TRBV20-1	TRBJ2-2	.	many